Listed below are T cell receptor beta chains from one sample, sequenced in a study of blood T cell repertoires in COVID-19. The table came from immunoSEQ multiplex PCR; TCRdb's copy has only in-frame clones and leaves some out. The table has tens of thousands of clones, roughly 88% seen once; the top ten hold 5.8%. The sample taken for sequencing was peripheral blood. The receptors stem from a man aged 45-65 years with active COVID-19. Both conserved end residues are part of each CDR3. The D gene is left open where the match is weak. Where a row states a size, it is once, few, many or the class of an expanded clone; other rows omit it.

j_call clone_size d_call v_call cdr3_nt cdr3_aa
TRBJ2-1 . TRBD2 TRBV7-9 TGTGCCAGCAGCTTCCCGGGACTAGCGGGAGGGCTGATGGATGAGCAGTTCTTC CASSFPGLAGGLMDEQFF
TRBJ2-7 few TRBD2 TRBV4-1 TGCGCCAGCAGCCAAGAATGGGCTAGCGGGGGGGTCTCCTACGAGCAGTACTTC CASSQEWASGGVSYEQYF
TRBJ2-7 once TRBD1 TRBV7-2 TGTGCCAGCAGGCCGACAGGGTACGAGCAGTACTTC CASRPTGYEQYF
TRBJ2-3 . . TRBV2 TGTGCCAGCAGTGTGGTCAGGGCTTCAGATACGCAGTATTTT CASSVVRASDTQYF
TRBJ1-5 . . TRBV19 TGTGCCAGTAGTCAGGGGTTGGGTCAGCCCCAGCATTTT CASSQGLGQPQHF
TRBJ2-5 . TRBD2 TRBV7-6 TGTGCCAGCAGCCCCGGACTAGCGGGAGGGGGAGGAGAGACCCAGTACTTC CASSPGLAGGGGETQYF
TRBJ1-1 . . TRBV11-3 TGTGCCAGCAGCTTTAATGGTTTTCAGGCTTTCTTT CASSFNGFQAFF
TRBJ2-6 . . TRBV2 TGTGCCAGCACCTCATTAGACCAGGACTCTGGGGCCAACGTCCTGACTTTC CASTSLDQDSGANVLTF
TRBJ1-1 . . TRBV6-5 TGTGCCAGCAGTCTTGGACTGGCCCGGAACACTGAAGCTTTCTTT CASSLGLARNTEAFF
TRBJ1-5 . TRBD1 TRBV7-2 TGTGCCAGCAGCTTGGGGACAGGGGGTAATCAGCCCCAGCATTTT CASSLGTGGNQPQHF
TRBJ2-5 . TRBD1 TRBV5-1 TGCGCCAGCAGCTTGGTGGGGACAGGTGGAGAAGAGACCCAGTACTTC CASSLVGTGGEETQYF
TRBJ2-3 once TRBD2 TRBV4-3 TGCGCCAGCAGCCACGCCCTAGGGACTAGCGGGGGGGCGGAGGCAGATACGCAGTATTTT CASSHALGTSGGAEADTQYF
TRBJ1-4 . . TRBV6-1 TGTGCCAGCAGTGAAGCGCAGGGTGGGAATGAAAAACTGTTTTTT CASSEAQGGNEKLFF